This paragraph reports one T cell receptor beta chain. The antigen it recognizes is unknown. Base qualities are not recorded, but no much larger clone differs from it by a single base. The donors were healthy, HIV-negative adults who had no recently reported acute infections or vaccinations. All donors were Caucasian adults living in Nashville, Tennessee, USA. CD4+ T cells were enriched through magnetic negative selection, after which naive cells were positively selected on CD45RA and the remaining negative fraction served as the memory subset. After blood collection by leukapheresis, PBMCs were isolated using Ficoll-Histopaque density gradient centrifugation and then cryopreserved in the vapor phase of liquid nitrogen. Analytical flow cytometry was used to check the purity and quantity of each magnetically sorted T cell population. Each sorted fraction had its genomic DNA isolated and then quantified by UV absorbance on a Nanodrop 2000c.

The data were taken from a study of shared clonotypes between healthy human individuals (dated by TCRdb to about 2020). About the investigation overall: Three men and a couple of women, aged 18 to 49 years, made up the cohort. For each donor, CD4 naive and CD4 memory were each run on three plates, CD8 naive on two plates, and CD8 memory on one plate. Blood TCR repertoires of five healthy adults were deeply sequenced to estimate repertoire size and the extent of clonotype sharing between individuals. Libraries were prepared and TCR repertoires were sequenced by different laboratories using diverse techniques, in order to increase sequencing depth and limit assay-specific biases. Each donor's leukapheresis produced roughly between about 0.9 and 9.5 billion PBMCs. Paper-wide results and their limitations: Based on pairwise subsampling, the degree of clonotype sharing among donors was expected to be affected by sequencing depth. Only blood was sampled, and tissue TCR repertoires likely differ from those in blood. Across several donors, around 5.4% of naive CD4, 3% to 3.5% of naive CD8, 2.3% of memory CD4, and under 0.45% of memory CD8 clonotypes were shared. Because the study included a small number of donors, the genetic and exposure-history diversity represented was limited. Even with the large sequencing depth, rarefaction of the sorted-subset datasets indicated that sequencing was incomplete. Naive subsets generally had larger estimated clonotype richness than memory subsets. Compared with non-shared clonotypes, the clonotypes found in all four sorted-subset donors had higher generation probabilities.

Looking up the germline V gene yields CDR1 SNHLY and CDR2 FYNNEI. The germline ends are 17 bases apart after V is trimmed by 6 bases and J by 2 bases. The CDR3 covers 15 residues, taking in both the cysteine and the phenylalanine. Solely the CDR3 DNA is kept, with 45 bases framed from the first base. Using the deep immunoSEQ assay, TCR CDR3 regions were amplified from genomic DNA by multiplex PCR. Extracted genomic DNA from each cell subset was spread evenly across all wells of several immunoSEQ 96-well plates, with each plate serving as a replicate. For sorted subsets, each replicate PCR was loaded with 200 ng genomic DNA, equivalent to some 31,000 T cell genomes. The purified libraries were quantified using a Qubit 3.0 fluorometer, sized with a Bioanalyzer 2100, and then quantified again using the KAPA Library Quantification kit. A separate single-read 150-cycle Illumina NextSeq 550 flow cell was used to sequence each immunoSEQ 96-well plate. The authors' analysis ran thus. Because the immunoSEQ output held only junctional sequences and lacked quality scores, the filtering could not match the filtering applied to full-length reads. To assign V/J genes and CDR3, sequences were annotated using PyIR, a Python wrapper for IgBLAST v1.9, with IMGT germline references. Reads were removed for weak V/J assignments (E-value above 1e-6), missing CDR3, stop codons, out-of-frame junctions, or ambiguous translated residues. V3J clonotypes were defined by identical inferred V gene, J gene, and CDR3 amino acid sequence. To compute the percentage overlap between repertoires, the number of shared unique clonotypes was divided by the size of the smaller repertoire. Richness of each repertoire was evaluated using RTK rarefaction, the Chao1 estimator, and Recon v2.1 estimates of unobserved clonotypes. For all TCRbeta clonotypes obtained by the gDNA method from a handful of donors, generation probabilities were computed with OLGA. Imported from immuneACCESS, the table was reduced by TCRdb to in-frame sequences with V and J called. These copies leave out some clones; in studies compared against another copy, an unresolved V gene accounts for under half, and the cause of the remainder is not known. The V and J calls and clone size come from that table; D and trimming were worked out from the DNA. This sample comprises more than 2,000,000 clones, 85% to 95% of them detected only once. The ten biggest clones cover under 0.45% of the sample.

Recombination joined TRBV2 with TRBJ2-7; TRBD1 is possibly the D segment (6 matching bases). The sequence derives from a man between 18 and 35 years old in good health. Some clones in this sample may be carry-over from other donors' samples. Sequenced input: naive CD4+ T cells from PBMCs. The cell subset or site label, read with the paper, signifies: CD45RA+ positively selected. In nucleotides, the sequence is TGTGCCAGCAGCCAAGGGCAGGGGTGGGCCTACGAGCAGTACTTC. This gives the protein CASSQGQGWAYEQYF.